A selection of T cell receptor beta chains follows, all from one sample in a study of shared clonotypes between healthy human individuals. Clones were read by immunoSEQ multiplex PCR, and TCRdb kept only the in-frame ones, dropping some. This sample has some 700,000 clones, with about nine tenths found just once. Specimen: memory CD8+ T cells from PBMCs. The receptors stem from a young man in good health. Some clones in this sample may be carry-over from other donors' samples. The CDR3 runs from the conserved cysteine through the conserved F or W. The D gene is left open where the match is weak. The size field is filled for only some rows; it gives once, few, many or a size class.

D gene	clone size	CDR3 length	V gene	J gene	CDR3 protein	CDR3 DNA
.	.	17	TRBV27	TRBJ2-7	CASSWSVGEAEAYEQYF	TGTGCCAGCAGTTGGAGCGTGGGCGAGGCGGAGGCCTACGAGCAGTACTTC
.	.	14	TRBV27	TRBJ2-1	CASSWSGTHNEQFF	TGTGCCAGCAGTTGGTCAGGGACCCACAATGAGCAGTTCTTC
TRBD2	.	14	TRBV30	TRBJ2-7	CAWTSGLPGLEQYF	TGTGCCTGGACTAGCGGCCTTCCCGGCCTCGAGCAGTACTTC
TRBD2	.	15	TRBV11-2	TRBJ2-7	CASSGTGRVVYEQYF	TGTGCCAGCAGCGGGACCGGGAGGGTGGTTTACGAGCAGTACTTC
.	.	15	TRBV4-1	TRBJ2-7	CASSQGAGSTYEQYF	TGCGCCAGCAGCCAAGGGGCAGGTAGTACCTACGAGCAGTACTTC
.	.	12	TRBV7-9	TRBJ1-1	CASSLGGARAFF	TGTGCCAGCAGCTTAGGGGGGGCTCGAGCTTTCTTT
.	.	15	TRBV7-8	TRBJ2-7	CASSLRAGKFTEQYF	TGTGCCAGCAGCTTACGGGCGGGGAAATTCACCGAGCAGTACTTC
TRBD2	.	20	TRBV7-3	TRBJ2-1	CASSSNPSGRALGSYNEQFF	TGTGCCAGCAGCTCAAATCCTAGCGGGAGGGCTTTAGGTTCCTACAATGAGCAGTTCTTC
TRBD2	.	19	TRBV29-1	TRBJ2-2	CSVVGRREGGPSNTGELFF	TGCAGCGTTGTGGGGAGAAGGGAGGGAGGCCCTTCGAACACCGGGGAGCTGTTTTTT
.	.	16	TRBV7-9	TRBJ1-2	CASSPRSRQGNYGYTF	TGTGCCAGCAGCCCACGGTCTCGGCAGGGGAACTATGGCTACACCTTC
TRBD2	.	15	TRBV11-2	TRBJ2-7	CASSLAAGGPRGQYF	TGTGCCAGCAGCTTAGCAGCGGGAGGGCCTAGAGGGCAGTACTTC
.	.	17	TRBV7-6	TRBJ2-5	CASSLLGPHPFQETQYF	TGTGCCAGCAGCTTATTGGGACCCCACCCTTTTCAAGAGACCCAGTACTTC
.	.	19	TRBV7-9	TRBJ2-6	CASSLILTRATSGANVLTF	TGTGCCAGCAGCTTAATCCTCACGCGGGCGACCTCTGGGGCCAACGTCCTGACTTTC
.	once	15	TRBV5-8	TRBJ1-5	CASSQIFAGDQPQHF	TGTGCCAGCAGCCAAATTTTCGCGGGGGATCAGCCCCAGCATTTT
.	.	15	TRBV7-8	TRBJ2-7	CASSWASRGPYEQYF	TGTGCCAGCAGCTGGGCCTCCAGGGGACCCTACGAGCAGTACTTC
TRBD1	.	16	TRBV5-4	TRBJ2-7	CASSLVPDRGRDEQYF	TGTGCCAGCAGCTTGGTCCCGGACAGGGGGCGGGACGAGCAGTACTTC
TRBD1	.	16	TRBV28	TRBJ1-3	CASSPGTEGLGNTIYF	TGTGCCAGCAGTCCCGGGACAGAAGGCTTAGGAAACACCATATATTTT
TRBD1	.	15	TRBV4-3	TRBJ1-2	CASSRTVGTGVGYTF	TGCGCCAGCAGCCGAACAGTGGGGACAGGGGTTGGCTACACCTTC
.	.	12	TRBV6-5	TRBJ1-5	CASSYTRWPQHF	TGTGCCAGCAGTTACACAAGATGGCCCCAGCATTTT
.	.	12	TRBV28	TRBJ2-1	CASSLRTVPQFF	TGTGCCAGCAGTTTACGGACGGTCCCGCAGTTCTTC
.	.	12	TRBV9	TRBJ2-1	CASSVGLNEQFF	TGTGCCAGCAGCGTAGGGCTCAATGAGCAGTTCTTC
.	.	16	TRBV12-2	TRBJ2-4	CASRLASTSGKNIQYF	TGTGCAAGTCGCTTAGCCTCGACTAGCGGGAAAAACATTCAGTACTTC
TRBD1	.	18	TRBV2	TRBJ2-3	CASSEAPDRVTGTDTQYF	TGTGCCAGCAGTGAAGCTCCCGACAGGGTAACCGGCACAGATACGCAGTATTTT
.	.	13	TRBV10-3	TRBJ2-1	CAISEWQNNEQFF	TGTGCCATCAGTGAGTGGCAGAACAATGAGCAGTTCTTC
.	.	15	TRBV27	TRBJ1-1	CASSYQPRSDTEAFF	TGTGCCAGCAGTTACCAACCCCGATCCGACACTGAAGCTTTCTTT
.	.	14	TRBV5-1	TRBJ2-7	CASSLLPDTYEQYF	TGCGCCAGCAGCTTGCTCCCAGACACCTACGAGCAGTACTTC
TRBD2	.	17	TRBV15	TRBJ2-1	CATSGPTSGPSYNEQFF	TGTGCCACCAGCGGACCGACTAGCGGGCCGTCCTACAATGAGCAGTTCTTC
.	once	16	TRBV9	TRBJ2-1	CASSVEGGTHNNEQFF	TGTGCCAGCAGCGTAGAAGGAGGGACCCACAACAATGAGCAGTTCTTC
.	.	18	TRBV21-1	TRBJ2-7	CASSKGGARTSREYEQYF	TGTGCCAGCAGCAAAGGGGGAGCTCGGACCTCCCGGGAGTACGAGCAGTACTTC
.	.	15	TRBV19	TRBJ2-7	CASSIWRLGVYEQYF	TGTGCCAGTAGTATATGGAGACTAGGGGTCTACGAGCAGTACTTC
TRBD1	.	14	TRBV27	TRBJ2-7	CASSFGQGTYEQYF	TGTGCCAGCAGTTTTGGACAGGGAACCTACGAGCAGTACTTC
.	once	13	TRBV7-9	TRBJ2-5	CASSWGGIETQYF	TGTGCCAGCAGCTGGGGTGGGATAGAGACCCAGTACTTC
.	.	13	TRBV9	TRBJ1-5	CASSAASNQPQHF	TGTGCCAGCAGCGCAGCTAGCAATCAGCCCCAGCATTTT
TRBD2	.	16	TRBV9	TRBJ2-1	CASSAPQREGVGEQFF	TGTGCCAGCAGCGCTCCCCAGCGGGAAGGGGTCGGTGAGCAGTTCTTC
TRBD2	.	17	TRBV9	TRBJ2-1	CASSVGPRLAGGNEQFF	TGTGCCAGCAGCGTAGGTCCACGACTAGCGGGAGGTAATGAGCAGTTCTTC
TRBD2	.	15	TRBV9	TRBJ2-3	CASSGGGLGTDTQYF	TGTGCCAGCAGCGGAGGGGGACTAGGCACAGATACGCAGTATTTT
.	.	13	TRBV6-1	TRBJ2-7	CASSERTPYEQYF	TGTGCCAGCAGTGAAAGGACCCCCTACGAGCAGTACTTC
.	.	15	TRBV6-9	TRBJ1-4	CARPQNPTGGEKLFF	TGTGCCAGACCGCAAAACCCGACAGGTGGCGAAAAACTGTTTTTT
.	.	15	TRBV6-1	TRBJ2-1	CASSEEAGDYNEQFF	TGTGCCAGCAGTGAAGAGGCCGGGGACTACAATGAGCAGTTCTTC
.	.	12	TRBV19	TRBJ2-2	CASNNGAGELFF	TGTGCCAGTAACAACGGGGCCGGGGAGCTGTTTTTT
.	once	15	TRBV6-5	TRBJ2-1	CASSYEGAGYNEQFF	TGTGCCAGCAGTTACGAAGGGGCGGGTTACAATGAGCAGTTCTTC
.	once	14	TRBV5-6	TRBJ2-7	CASSLGTPSYEQYF	TGTGCCAGCAGCCTCGGGACCCCATCCTACGAGCAGTACTTC
.	.	14	TRBV27	TRBJ1-4	CASSPGITNEKLFF	TGTGCCAGCAGCCCCGGGATAACTAATGAAAAACTGTTTTTT
.	.	17	TRBV2	TRBJ2-1	CASRPLQAVVAYNEQFF	TGTGCCAGCAGGCCCTTACAGGCAGTAGTGGCCTACAATGAGCAGTTCTTC
TRBD2	.	15	TRBV7-3	TRBJ2-1	CASSTGLAENNEQFF	TGTGCCAGCAGCACGGGACTAGCGGAAAACAATGAGCAGTTCTTC
.	.	16	TRBV11-2	TRBJ2-1	CASSLDRAGVGNEQFF	TGTGCCAGCAGCTTAGATAGGGCAGGGGTTGGGAATGAGCAGTTCTTC
.	.	21	TRBV7-6	TRBJ2-7	CASSPILMDSFILQYSYEQYF	TGTGCCAGCAGCCCCATTCTAATGGACAGTTTCATCCTCCAGTACTCCTACGAGCAGTACTTC
TRBD2	.	15	TRBV11-2	TRBJ2-1	CASSQTSGYYNEQFF	TGTGCCAGCAGCCAGACTAGCGGGTACTACAATGAGCAGTTCTTC
.	.	14	TRBV5-1	TRBJ2-7	CASSMGLWGNEQYF	TGCGCCAGCAGCATGGGTCTATGGGGGAACGAGCAGTACTTC
.	once	15	TRBV7-3	TRBJ2-4	CASSFSGSRGNIQYF	TGTGCCAGCAGCTTTTCCGGGAGCAGGGGAAACATTCAGTACTTC
TRBD1	.	16	TRBV27	TRBJ1-2	CASSLVPGQANYGYTF	TGTGCCAGCAGTTTAGTACCCGGACAGGCTAACTATGGCTACACCTTC
.	.	14	TRBV9	TRBJ2-3	CASSVGTATDTQYF	TGTGCCAGCAGCGTAGGGACAGCGACAGATACGCAGTATTTT
.	.	15	TRBV10-2	TRBJ2-6	CASRPTSTGANVLTF	TGCGCCAGCAGACCGACTAGTACTGGGGCCAACGTCCTGACTTTC